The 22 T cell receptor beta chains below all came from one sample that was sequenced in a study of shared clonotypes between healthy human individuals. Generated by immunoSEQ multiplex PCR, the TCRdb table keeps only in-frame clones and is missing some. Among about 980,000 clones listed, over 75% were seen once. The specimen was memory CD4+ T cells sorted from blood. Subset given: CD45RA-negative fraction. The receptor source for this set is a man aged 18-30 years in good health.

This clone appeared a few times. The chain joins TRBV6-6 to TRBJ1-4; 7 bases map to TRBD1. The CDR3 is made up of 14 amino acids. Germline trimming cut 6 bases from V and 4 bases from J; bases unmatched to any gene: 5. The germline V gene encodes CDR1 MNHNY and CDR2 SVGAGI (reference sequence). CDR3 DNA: TGTGCCAGCAGCCACAGGGGTCATAATGAAAAACTGTTTTTT. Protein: CASSHRGHNEKLFF.

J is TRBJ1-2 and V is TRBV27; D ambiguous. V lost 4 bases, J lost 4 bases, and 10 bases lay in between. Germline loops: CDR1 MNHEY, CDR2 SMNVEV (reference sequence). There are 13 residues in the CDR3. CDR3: CASSSSNTYGYTF. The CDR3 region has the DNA TGTGCCAGCAGTTCGTCTAACACCTATGGCTACACCTTC.

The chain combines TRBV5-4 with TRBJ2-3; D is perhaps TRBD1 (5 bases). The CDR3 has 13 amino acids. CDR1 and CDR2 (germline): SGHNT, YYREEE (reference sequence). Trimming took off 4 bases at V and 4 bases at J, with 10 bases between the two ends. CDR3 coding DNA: TGTGCCAGCAGCCTTTCAGGGTCAGATACGCAGTATTTT. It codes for CASSLSGSDTQYF.

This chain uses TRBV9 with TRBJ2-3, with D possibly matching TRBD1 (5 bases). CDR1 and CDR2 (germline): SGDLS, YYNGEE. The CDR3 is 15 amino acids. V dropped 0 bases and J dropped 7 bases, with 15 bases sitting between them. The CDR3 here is CASSVGGRAPNTQYF. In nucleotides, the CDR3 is TGTGCCAGCAGCGTAGGGGGCAGGGCCCCCAATACGCAGTATTTT. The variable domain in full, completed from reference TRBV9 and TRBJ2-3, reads DSGVTQTPKHLITATGQRVTLRCSPRSGDLSVYWYQQSLDQGLQFLIQYYNGEERAKGNILERFSAQQFPDLHSELNLSSLELGDSALYFCASSVGGRAPNTQYFGPGTRLTVL.

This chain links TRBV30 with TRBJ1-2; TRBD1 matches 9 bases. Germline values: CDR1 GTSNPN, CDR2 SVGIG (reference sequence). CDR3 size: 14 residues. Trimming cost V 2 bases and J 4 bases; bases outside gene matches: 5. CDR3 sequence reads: CAWSFTGQGYGYTF. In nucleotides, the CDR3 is TGTGCCTGGAGTTTTACGGGACAGGGCTATGGCTACACCTTC.

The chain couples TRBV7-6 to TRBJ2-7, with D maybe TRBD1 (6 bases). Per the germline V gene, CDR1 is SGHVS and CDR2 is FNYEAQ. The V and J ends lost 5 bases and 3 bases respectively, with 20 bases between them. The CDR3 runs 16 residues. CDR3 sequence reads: CASSPRSDSSRYEQYF. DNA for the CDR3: TGTGCCAGCAGCCCAAGGTCGGACAGCTCCCGCTACGAGCAGTACTTC.

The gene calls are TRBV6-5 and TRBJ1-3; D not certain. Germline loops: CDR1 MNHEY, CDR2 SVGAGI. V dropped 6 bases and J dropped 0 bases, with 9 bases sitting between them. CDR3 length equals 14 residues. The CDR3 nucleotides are TGTGCCAGCAGGATGGGCAACTCTGGAAACACCATATATTTT. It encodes CASRMGNSGNTIYF.

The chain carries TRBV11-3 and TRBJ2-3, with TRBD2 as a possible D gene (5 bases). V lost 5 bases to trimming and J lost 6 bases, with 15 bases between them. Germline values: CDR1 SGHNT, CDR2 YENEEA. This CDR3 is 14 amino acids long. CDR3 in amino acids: CASSAGPSVDTQYF. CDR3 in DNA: TGTGCCAGCAGCGCGGGCCCTAGTGTCGATACGCAGTATTTT.

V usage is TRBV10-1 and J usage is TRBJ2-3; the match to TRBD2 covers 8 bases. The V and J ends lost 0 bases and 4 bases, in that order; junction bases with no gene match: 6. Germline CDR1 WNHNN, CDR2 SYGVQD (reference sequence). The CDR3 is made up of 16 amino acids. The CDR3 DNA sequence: TGCGCCAGCAGTGAGTCCCGGCGGGGGGTCTCAGATACGCAGTATTTT. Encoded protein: CASSESRRGVSDTQYF.

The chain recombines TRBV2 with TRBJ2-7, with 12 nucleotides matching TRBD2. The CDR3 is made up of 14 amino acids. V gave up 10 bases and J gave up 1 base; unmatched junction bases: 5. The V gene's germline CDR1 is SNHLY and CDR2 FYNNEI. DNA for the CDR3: TGTGCCACCCAGACTAGCGGGGGATCCTACGAGCAGTACTTC. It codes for CATQTSGGSYEQYF.

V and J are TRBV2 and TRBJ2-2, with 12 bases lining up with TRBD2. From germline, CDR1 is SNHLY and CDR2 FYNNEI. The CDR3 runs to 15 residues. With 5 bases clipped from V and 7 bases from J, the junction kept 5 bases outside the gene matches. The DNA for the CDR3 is TGTGCCAGCAGTCGATCTAGCGGGAGGGTCGGGGAGCTGTTTTTT. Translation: CASSRSSGRVGELFF.

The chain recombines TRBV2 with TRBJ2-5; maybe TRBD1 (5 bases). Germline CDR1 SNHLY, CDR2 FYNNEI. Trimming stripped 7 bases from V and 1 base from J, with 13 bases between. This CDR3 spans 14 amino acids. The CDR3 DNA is TGTGCCAGCACCGTGGGCAGGGCCCAAGAGACCCAGTACTTC. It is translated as CASTVGRAQETQYF.

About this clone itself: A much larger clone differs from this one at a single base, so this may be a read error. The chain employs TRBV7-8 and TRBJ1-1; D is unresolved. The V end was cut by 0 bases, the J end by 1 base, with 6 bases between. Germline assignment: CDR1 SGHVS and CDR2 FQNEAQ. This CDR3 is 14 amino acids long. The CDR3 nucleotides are TGTGCCAGCAGCTTAGCGACGGGGAACACTGAAGCTTTCTTT. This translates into CASSLATGNTEAFF. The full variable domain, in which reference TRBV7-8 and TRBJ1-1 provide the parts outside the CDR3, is GAGVSQSPRYKVAKRGQDVALRCDPISGHVSLFWYQQALGQGPEFLTYFQNEAQLDKSGLPSDRFFAERPEGSVSTLKIQRTQQEDSAVYLCASSLATGNTEAFFGQGTRLTVV.

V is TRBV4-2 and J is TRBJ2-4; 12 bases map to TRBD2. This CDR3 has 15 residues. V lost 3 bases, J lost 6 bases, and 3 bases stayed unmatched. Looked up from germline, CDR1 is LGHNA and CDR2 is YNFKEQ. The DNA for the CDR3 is TGTGCCAGCAGCCAGGGACTAGCGGGTGGAAACATTCAGTACTTC. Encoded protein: CASSQGLAGGNIQYF.

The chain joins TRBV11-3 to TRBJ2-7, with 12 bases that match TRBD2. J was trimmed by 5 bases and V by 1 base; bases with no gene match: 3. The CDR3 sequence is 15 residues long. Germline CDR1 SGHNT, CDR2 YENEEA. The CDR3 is CASSLGLAGVDEQYF. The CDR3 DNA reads TGTGCCAGCAGCTTAGGACTAGCGGGAGTTGACGAGCAGTACTTC.

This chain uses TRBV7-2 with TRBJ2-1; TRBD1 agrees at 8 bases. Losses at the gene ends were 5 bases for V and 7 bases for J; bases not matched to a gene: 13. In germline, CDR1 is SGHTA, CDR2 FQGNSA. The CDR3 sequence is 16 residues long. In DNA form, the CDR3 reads TGTGCCAGCAGCCGACATCAGGGGGCGTTCAAGAATGAGCAGTTCTTC. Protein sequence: CASSRHQGAFKNEQFF.

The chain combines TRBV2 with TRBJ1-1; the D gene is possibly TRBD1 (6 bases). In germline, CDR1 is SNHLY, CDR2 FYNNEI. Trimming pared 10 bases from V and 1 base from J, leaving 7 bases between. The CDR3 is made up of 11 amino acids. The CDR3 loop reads CATTGNTEAFF. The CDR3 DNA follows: TGTGCCACGACAGGGAACACTGAAGCTTTCTTT. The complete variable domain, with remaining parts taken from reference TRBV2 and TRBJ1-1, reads EPEVTQTPSHQVTQMGQEVILRCVPISNHLYFYWYRQILGQKVEFLVSFYNNEISEKSEIFDDQFSVERPDGSNFTLKIRSTKLEDSAMYFCATTGNTEAFFGQGTRLTVV.

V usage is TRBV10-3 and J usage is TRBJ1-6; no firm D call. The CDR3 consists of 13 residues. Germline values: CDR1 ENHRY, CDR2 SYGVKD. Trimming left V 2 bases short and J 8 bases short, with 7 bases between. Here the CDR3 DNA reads TGTGCCATCAGTGAGGGGCGGGATTCACCCCTCCACTTT. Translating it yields CAISEGRDSPLHF.

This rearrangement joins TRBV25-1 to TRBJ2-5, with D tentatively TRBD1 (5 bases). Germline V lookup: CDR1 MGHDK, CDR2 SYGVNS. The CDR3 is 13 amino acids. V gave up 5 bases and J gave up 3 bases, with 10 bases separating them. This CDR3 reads CASSRTPEETQYF. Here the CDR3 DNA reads TGTGCCAGCAGTAGGACACCTGAAGAGACCCAGTACTTC. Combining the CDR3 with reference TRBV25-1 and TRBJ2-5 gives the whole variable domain EADIYQTPRYLVIGTGKKITLECSQTMGHDKMYWYQQDPGMELHLIHYSYGVNSTEKGDLSSESTVSRIRTEHFPLTLESARPSHTSQYLCASSRTPEETQYFGPGTRLLVL.

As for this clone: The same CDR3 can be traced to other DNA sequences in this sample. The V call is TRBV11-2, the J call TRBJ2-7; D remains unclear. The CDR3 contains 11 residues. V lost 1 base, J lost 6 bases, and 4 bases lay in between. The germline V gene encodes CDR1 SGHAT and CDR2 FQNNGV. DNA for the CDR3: TGTGCCAGCAGCTTAGTGGGCGAGCAGTACTTC. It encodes CASSLVGEQYF.

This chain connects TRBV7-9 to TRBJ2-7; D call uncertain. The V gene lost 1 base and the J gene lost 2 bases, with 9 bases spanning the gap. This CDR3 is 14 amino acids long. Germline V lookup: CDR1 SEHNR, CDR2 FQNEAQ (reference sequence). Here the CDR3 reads CASSLGPATYEQYF. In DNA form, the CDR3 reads TGTGCCAGCAGCTTAGGGCCGGCAACCTACGAGCAGTACTTC.

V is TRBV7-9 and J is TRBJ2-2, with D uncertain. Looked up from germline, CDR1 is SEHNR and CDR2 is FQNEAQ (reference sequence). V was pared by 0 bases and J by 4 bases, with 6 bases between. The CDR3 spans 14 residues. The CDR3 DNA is TGTGCCAGCAGCTTAGCCCGGGCCACCGGGGAGCTGTTTTTT. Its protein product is CASSLARATGELFF. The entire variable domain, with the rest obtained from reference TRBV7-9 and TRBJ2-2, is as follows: DTGVSQNPRHKITKRGQNVTFRCDPISEHNRLYWYRQTLGQGPEFLTYFQNEAQLEKSRLLSDRFSAERPKGSFSTLEIQRTEQGDSAMYLCASSLARATGELFFGEGSRLTVL.